This entry describes one T cell receptor beta chain. Its antigen is unknown. TCRdb re-analysed the 5' RACE reads in MiXCR, keeping a single row per CDR3 protein. The sample shows a few hundred thousand distinct CDR3 sequences, roughly 15% of them seen only once. Losses at the gene ends were 7 bases for V and 1 base for J; bases not matched to a gene: 4. The CDR3 has 15 amino acids. The sample is drawn from a study of T-cell memory formation after mild COVID-19. Study-level points and caveats: Of the contracting clones, CD4+ ones lay mainly in CM and EM, and CD8+ ones in EMRA. Clones that contracted from day 15 to 85 were balanced CD4/CD8, while later expanders leaned CD4+. Confirmation of SARS-CoV-2 specificity was lacking for second-wave clones peaking day 37.

Sequenced input: PBMCs or a T cell subset sorted from them (not recorded which). This TCR was recovered from a young man who had mild COVID-19 (a few samples of this study predate the infection). Cell type and time point are not known. The chain uses TRBV12-3 or TRBV12-4 and TRBJ2-3, with TRBD2 identical over 11 bases. CDR3 amino acids: CASTSLAGGTDTQYF. CDR3 sequence (DNA): TGTGCCAGCACCTCACTAGCGGGGGGCACAGATACGCAGTATTTT.